Listed here are 10 T cell receptor beta chains from one sample, sequenced in a study of CD8+CD57+ T cells in acquired aplastic anemia listed by TCRdb under 2018. The patients picked for sequencing were ones in whom flow cytometry had shown an expansion of CD8+CD57+ cells. Data came from an Illumina HiSeq 2000. TCR beta VDJ combination and CDR3 sequence profiling used genomic DNA as the template. The public reads were quality trimmed at Q25 with fastp and then assembled into clones with MiXCR by TCRdb, keeping productive beta chains. CDR3 protein duplicates are merged, each entry listing the most common genes and DNA. The sample table lists about 190,000 distinct CDR3 sequences, under 55% of them with a count of one. Together, the top ten hold over 7.5% of the sample. The sample comprised sorted CD4+, CD8+, or CD8+CD57+ T cells (not recorded which) from PBMCs. The receptor set was obtained from a human donor with aplastic anemia.

This clonotype has a count of ten or more. The chain uses TRBV6-1 and TRBJ1-1; D is unresolved. Trimming removed 7 bases from V and 0 bases from J, with 9 bases in between. This CDR3 spans 13 amino acids. CDR1 MNHNS and CDR2 SASEGT come from the germline V gene. Written as DNA, the CDR3 is TGTGCCAGCACCGCGCAGCTGAACACTGAAGCTTTCTTT. Protein sequence: CASTAQLNTEAFF.

This chain connects TRBV5-1 to TRBJ1-4, with a tentative D call TRBD1 (5 bases). Germline assignment: CDR1 SGHRS and CDR2 YFSETQ. The CDR3 length is 14 residues. The germline V and J ends were trimmed by 0 bases and 12 bases, with 15 bases remaining between them. The CDR3 DNA reads TGCGCCAGCAGCTTGGCGTCCTGGGGGGAAGAACTGTTTTTT. This gives the protein CASSLASWGEELFF.

In this sample, this clonotype turned up many times. This chain links TRBV19 with TRBJ2-5, with 7 bases that match TRBD1. From germline, CDR1 is LNHDA and CDR2 SQIVND (reference sequence). Trimming cost V 7 bases and J 5 bases; bases outside gene matches: 7. The CDR3 runs 13 residues. As DNA, the CDR3 is TGTGCCAGTATGGGACAGTTCGGGGAGACCCAGTACTTC. It specifies CASMGQFGETQYF. Full variable domain (outside the CDR3, taken from reference TRBV19 and TRBJ2-5): DGGITQSPKYLFRKEGQNVTLSCEQNLNHDAMYWYRQDPGQGLRLIYYSQIVNDFQKGDIAEGYSVSREKKESFPLTVTSAQKNPTAFYLCASMGQFGETQYFGPGTRLLVL.

The genes are TRBV24-1 and TRBJ2-3, with 7 bases matching TRBD1. J lost 1 base, V lost 4 bases, and 7 bases had no gene match. The CDR3 consists of 16 residues. Germline assignment: CDR1 KGHDR and CDR2 SFDVKD. CDR3 protein: CATSDPRGSGTDTQYF. For the CDR3, the DNA is TGTGCCACCAGTGACCCCAGGGGGTCGGGCACAGATACGCAGTATTTT.

This chain joins TRBV20-1 and TRBJ2-5; 8 bases are a match to TRBD2. The germline CDR1 and CDR2 sequences are DFQATT and SNEGSKA (reference sequence). The CDR3 spans 15 residues. V shed 5 bases and J 5 bases; nucleotides not matched to a gene: 13. DNA for the CDR3: TGCAGTGCTGCCCTACCGGGGGGGCTCGGGGAGACCCAGTACTTC. Translation: CSAALPGGLGETQYF.

Turning to this clonotype: This could be a read error, since a much larger clone is one nucleotide away. In DNA form, the CDR3 reads TGTGCCAGCAGTTACGAGGGGGAGATGCACACTGAAGCTTTCTTT. It is translated as CASSYEGEMHTEAFF. The gene calls are TRBV6-5 and TRBJ1-1; a weak D match, TRBD1 (6 bases). There are 15 residues in the CDR3. Germline CDR1 reads MNHEY; CDR2 reads SVGAGI. V was cut by 2 bases and J by 3 bases, with 13 bases left in between.

The rearrangement uses TRBV4-2 and TRBJ1-5, with 12 positions matching TRBD1. The V segment lost 0 bases and the J segment 5 bases; nucleotides outside the gene matches: 14. CDR1 LGHNA and CDR2 YNFKEQ come from the germline V gene. The CDR3 sequence is 20 residues long. The CDR3 loop reads CASSQEWGQGALSIYQPQHF. CDR3 coding DNA: TGTGCCAGCAGCCAAGAATGGGGACAGGGGGCGTTAAGCATCTATCAGCCCCAGCATTTT.

This clonotype was picked up a small number of times. The chain links TRBV27 to TRBJ2-7; D may be TRBD1 or TRBD2 (6 bases each). This CDR3 contains 16 residues. V dropped 11 bases and J dropped 3 bases, with 26 bases sitting between them. Germline CDR1 is MNHEY and CDR2 is SMNVEV (reference sequence). In nucleotides, the CDR3 is TGTGCCGCTGGTGTTGGGAGGAAGGTAGGGGGCTACGAGCAGTACTTC. Amino acid sequence: CAAGVGRKVGGYEQYF.

This clonotype has ten or more counts. CDR3 DNA sequence: TGCGCCAGCAACGAAGGAGTCTCTAACTATGGCTACACCTTC. Protein: CASNEGVSNYGYTF. V and J are TRBV10-2 and TRBJ1-2, with D uncertain. This CDR3 is 14 amino acids long. CDR1 and CDR2 from the germline V gene are WSHSY and SAAADI. V lost 7 bases and J 0 bases, leaving 12 bases between the germline ends.

This clonotype was counted ten times or more. The chain is built from TRBV2 and TRBJ1-1; D may be TRBD1 (6 bases). CDR3 length: 13 amino acids. Per the germline V gene, CDR1 is SNHLY and CDR2 is FYNNEI. The V and J ends lost 7 bases and 1 base respectively, with 10 bases between them. The CDR3 is CASNQQGNTEAFF. Written as DNA, the CDR3 is TGTGCCAGCAACCAACAGGGGAACACTGAAGCTTTCTTT.